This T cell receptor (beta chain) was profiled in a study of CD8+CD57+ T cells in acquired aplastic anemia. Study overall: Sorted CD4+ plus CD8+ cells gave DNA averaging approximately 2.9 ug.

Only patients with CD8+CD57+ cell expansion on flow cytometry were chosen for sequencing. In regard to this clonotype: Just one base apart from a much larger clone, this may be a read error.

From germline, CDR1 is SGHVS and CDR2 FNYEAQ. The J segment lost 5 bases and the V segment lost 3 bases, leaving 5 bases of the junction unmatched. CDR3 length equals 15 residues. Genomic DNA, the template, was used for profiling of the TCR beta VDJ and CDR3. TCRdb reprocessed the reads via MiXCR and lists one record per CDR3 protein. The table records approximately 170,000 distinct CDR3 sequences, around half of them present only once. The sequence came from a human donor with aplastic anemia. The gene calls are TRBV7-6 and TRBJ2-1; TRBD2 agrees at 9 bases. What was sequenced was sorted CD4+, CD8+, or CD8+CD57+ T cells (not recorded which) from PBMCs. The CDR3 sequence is CASSLGAGGNNEQFF. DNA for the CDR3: TGTGCCAGCAGCTTGGGAGCGGGAGGAAACAATGAGCAGTTCTTC.